The next 9 T cell receptor beta chains were all read from a single sample in a study of blood T cell repertoires in COVID-19. Generated by immunoSEQ multiplex PCR, the TCRdb table keeps only in-frame clones and is missing some. The sample lists more than 85,000 clones; 81% were seen once. Sequenced sample: peripheral blood. These receptor sequences come from a woman in her seventies with acute or convalescent COVID-19.

This clone was seen once. V gene TRBV6-5 combines with J gene TRBJ2-1; 9 bases fit TRBD1. J lost 2 bases, V lost 0 bases, and 2 bases had no gene match. Germline CDR1 MNHEY, CDR2 SVGAGI. The CDR3 is 16 amino acids. The CDR3 sequence: CASSYSNRGPYNEQFF. CDR3 DNA sequence: TGTGCCAGCAGTTACTCGAACAGGGGGCCCTACAATGAGCAGTTCTTC.

The gene calls are TRBV4-2 and TRBJ1-6, with 7 bases identical to TRBD1. V dropped 1 base and J dropped 4; count of bases not matched to a gene: 1. Germline CDR1 reads LGHNA; CDR2 reads YNFKEQ. This CDR3 is built from 15 residues. The CDR3 protein is CASSQGQGYNSPLHF. The CDR3 DNA is TGTGCCAGCAGCCAAGGACAGGGATATAATTCACCCCTCCACTTT.

The chain uses TRBV24-1 and TRBJ2-3, with 8 bases matching TRBD2. V trimming: 7 bases; J trimming: 0 bases; junction bases outside the gene matches: 14. Germline assignment: CDR1 KGHDR and CDR2 SFDVKD. This CDR3 is built from 18 residues. The DNA for the CDR3 is TGTGCCACCAGCGGGGCCAGCGGGAGAGCCCCTAGCACAGATACGCAGTATTTT. Protein product: CATSGASGRAPSTDTQYF.

This chain's CDR3 is CASSEEGTGKRYEQYF. The CDR3, as DNA: TGCGCCAGCAGTGAGGAAGGGACAGGGAAGCGCTACGAGCAGTACTTC. The V call is TRBV10-2, the J call TRBJ2-7; 9 bases are a match to TRBD1. The CDR3 covers 16 residues. J was trimmed by 3 bases and V by 2 bases; bases with no gene match: 8. In germline, CDR1 is WSHSY, CDR2 SAAADI.

This clone was recorded a few times. V gene TRBV5-1 combines with J gene TRBJ1-2; 7 nucleotides align to TRBD1. CDR1 SGHRS and CDR2 YFSETQ come from the germline V gene. Trimming removed 4 bases from V and 12 bases from J; junction bases left unmatched: 15. This CDR3 has 14 amino acids. Here the CDR3 DNA reads TGCGCCAGCAGCCCGGACGGAAAGACAGGGAAGAACACCTTC. This translates into CASSPDGKTGKNTF.

This clone was counted only a few times. This chain joins TRBV24-1 and TRBJ1-3; TRBD1 aligns across 7 bases. The CDR3 is made up of 17 amino acids. V lost 8 bases, J lost 1 base, and 13 bases stayed unmatched. The germline V gene has CDR1 KGHDR and CDR2 SFDVKD. In DNA form, the CDR3 reads TGTGCCACCACCCCCCGGGACAGTTGGTGTTCTGGAAACACCATATATTTT. Its protein product is CATTPRDSWCSGNTIYF.

The chain employs TRBV2 and TRBJ2-7; possible D gene TRBD2, 5 bases. CDR1 is SNHLY, CDR2 FYNNEI, per germline. The CDR3 is made up of 13 amino acids. V was clipped by 6 bases and J by 4 bases, with 13 bases between them. As DNA, the CDR3 is TGTGCCAGCAGGCGTCGGGGTACGTACGAGCAGTACTTC. Translation gives CASRRRGTYEQYF. The full variable domain, rest sourced from reference TRBV2 and TRBJ2-7, is EPEVTQTPSHQVTQMGQEVILRCVPISNHLYFYWYRQILGQKVEFLVSFYNNEISEKSEIFDDQFSVERPDGSNFTLKIRSTKLEDSAMYFCASRRRGTYEQYFGPGTRLTVT.

The chain employs TRBV9 and TRBJ2-1; maybe TRBD1 (5 bases). This CDR3 has 15 amino acids. Germline CDR1 and CDR2: SGDLS and YYNGEE. V was shortened by 4 bases and J by 2 bases, with 13 bases between the two germline ends. The CDR3 spells CASSQAGFPYNEQFF. CDR3 nucleotide sequence: TGTGCCAGCAGCCAGGCAGGGTTCCCCTACAATGAGCAGTTCTTC.

This chain uses TRBV27 with TRBJ1-2; D call uncertain. Germline-derived CDR1 and CDR2 are MNHEY and SMNVEV (reference sequence). Trimming removed 5 bases at V and 4 bases at J, with 14 bases between. The length of the CDR3 is 14 residues. CDR3 amino acids: CASSPRTGFYGYTF. The CDR3 DNA reads as TGTGCCAGCAGTCCACGGACTGGATTCTATGGCTACACCTTC.